The sequence of this T cell receptor (beta chain) was determined in a study of a mutant IDH1 vaccine in newly diagnosed glioma. Study-wide background: Pretreatment consisted of radiotherapy, temozolomide, or both, with most receiving both.

As to this clone: Antigen specificity is unknown.

Produced via immunoSEQ multiplex PCR; TCRdb's table is partial and in-frame only. This table has 10,000 to 15,000 clones, roughly four fifths appearing once. V gave up 1 base and J gave up 1 base, with 4 bases separating them. The CDR3 sequence is 13 residues long. Germline V CDR1 and CDR2: LNHDA, SQIVND (reference sequence). The time point is: week 47, end of study. Vaccination used 300 ug of mutant IDH1 20-mer peptide per dose, with topical imiquimod. The sequenced sample was PBMCs, obtained from a glioma patient whose treatment included an IDH1 peptide vaccine. The genes are TRBV19 and TRBJ1-1; D ambiguous. This receptor was identified in a woman between 40 and 50 years old with glioma. CDR3 DNA sequence: TGTGCCAGTAGTATAGGCGGGAACACTGAAGCTTTCTTT. Translated: CASSIGGNTEAFF.